This passage covers 9 T cell receptor beta chains from one sample sequenced in a study of CD8 T cells in Susac syndrome. Random hexamers were used to reverse transcribe an amount of about 0.45 to 1 ug RNA. TCRdb fed the immunoSEQ multiplex PCR reads into MiXCR, producing one record per CDR3 protein. The sample consists of approximately 300,000 distinct CDR3 sequences, around nine tenths of them appearing once. The sequencing input was CD8+ T cells from PBMCs. These receptors all come from a human donor with multiple sclerosis.

This chain links TRBV5-4 with TRBJ1-2; tentatively, D is TRBD1 (6 bases). Trimming shortened V by 1 base and J by 8 bases, and 15 bases separated the two germline ends. This CDR3 region has 14 residues. Per the germline V gene, CDR1 is SGHNT and CDR2 is YYREEE (reference sequence). CDR3 DNA: TGTGCCAGCAGCTTGATAGGCGACCAGGGGGGCTACACCTTC. Residues: CASSLIGDQGGYTF.

The chain links TRBV20-1 to TRBJ1-2; possible D gene TRBD1, 5 bases. Trimming cost V 1 base and J 6 bases, with 12 bases left between them. This CDR3 comprises 13 residues. Germline V gene lookup returns CDR1 DFQATT and CDR2 SNEGSKA (reference sequence). DNA of the CDR3: TGCAGTGCTAGAGCCCCCGGAGGGGATGGCTACACCTTC. Its translation is CSARAPGGDGYTF.

The J gene is TRBJ2-7, the V gene TRBV29-1; D may be TRBD1 or TRBD2 (5 bases each). The ends were cut back, 6 bases at V and 6 bases at J, with 18 bases in the middle. The CDR3 is 13 residues long. The germline gives CDR1 SQVTM, CDR2 ANQGSEA. DNA for the CDR3: TGCAGCGTCGGCTTAGGGGAGTTCGTCGAGCAGTACTTC. Translating it yields CSVGLGEFVEQYF.

The chain joins TRBV9 to TRBJ2-3; either TRBD1 or TRBD2 may fit D (5 bases each). CDR1 SGDLS and CDR2 YYNGEE come from the germline V gene. CDR3 size: 15 residues. V was pared by 4 bases and J by 0 bases, with 12 bases between. The CDR3 nucleotides read TGTGCCAGCAGCCTGGGGACCCAGAGCACAGATACGCAGTATTTT. As protein: CASSLGTQSTDTQYF.

This chain links TRBV27 with TRBJ1-5; TRBD1 might be the D (6 bases). The CDR3 consists of 14 residues. Germline V lookup: CDR1 MNHEY, CDR2 SMNVEV (reference sequence). Trimming left V 0 bases short and J 6 bases short, with 9 bases between. In nucleotides, the CDR3 is TGTGCCAGCAGTTTATCTACCAGGGGTCAGCCCCAGCATTTT. Its protein product is CASSLSTRGQPQHF.

The chain has TRBV27 and TRBJ2-1; weak D call: TRBD2 (6 bases). Germline V gene data show CDR1 as MNHEY and CDR2 as SMNVEV (reference sequence). The CDR3 has 13 amino acids. The V gene lost 2 bases and the J gene lost 5 bases, with 7 bases spanning the gap. CDR3 nucleotide sequence: TGTGCCAGCAGTTTACTAGCGAACAATGAGCAGTTCTTC. It is translated as CASSLLANNEQFF.

This chain links TRBV27 with TRBJ1-4; possible D gene TRBD1, 5 bases. V was cut by 1 base and J by 0 bases, with 6 bases left in between. The CDR3 runs to 15 residues. Germline-derived CDR1 and CDR2 are MNHEY and SMNVEV (reference sequence). CDR3 sequence reads: CASSLWGPTNEKLFF. The CDR3 coding sequence is TGTGCCAGCAGTTTATGGGGACCAACTAATGAAAAACTGTTTTTT.

J is TRBJ2-1 and V is TRBV7-9, with 8 bases aligning to TRBD2. Per the germline V gene, CDR1 is SEHNR and CDR2 is FQNEAQ (reference sequence). CDR3 length: 14 residues. Trimming took 5 bases from V and 8 from J; bases not matched to a gene: 8. CDR3 DNA sequence: TGTGCCAGCAGCCCAGGGACCGGGAGGGATGAGCAGTTCTTC. Protein sequence: CASSPGTGRDEQFF.

The rearrangement joins TRBV6-1 to TRBJ2-1; possibly TRBD2 for D (5 bases). V lost 0 bases and J lost 6, with 15 bases in between. The CDR3 length is 16 residues. CDR1 and CDR2 (germline): MNHNS, SASEGT. The CDR3 region has the DNA TGTGCCAGCAGTGAAGCGGCGGGTAGCCCTACCAATGAGCAGTTCTTC. This translates into CASSEAAGSPTNEQFF.